These 26 T cell receptor beta chains were all obtained from the same sample, sequenced in a study of technical replicates of blood from a few donors. The method was immunoSEQ multiplex PCR; TCRdb's version includes in-frame clones alone and lacks a portion of them. This repertoire shows some 64,000 clones, about 90% found once; its top ten account for around 5.5%. Sequencing was performed on PBMCs. Source of these receptors: a human donor in good health. Some clones in this sample may be carry-over from other donors' samples.

This chain uses TRBV4-1 with TRBJ2-6; D gene unclear. Trimming took off 0 bases at V and 0 bases at J, with 9 bases between the two ends. The CDR3 loop spans 17 amino acids. The germline V gene encodes CDR1 MGHRA and CDR2 YSYEKL. The CDR3 protein is CASSQDKESSGANVLTF. In nucleotides, the CDR3 is TGCGCCAGCAGCCAAGATAAGGAGTCCTCTGGGGCCAACGTCCTGACTTTC.

This clone was picked up one time. One end of the junction varies from germline; a read error may be responsible. The V call is TRBV5-1, the J call TRBJ2-5; TRBD2 is a possible D gene (5 bases). Per germline, CDR1 SGHRS and CDR2 YFSETQ. The CDR3 has 16 amino acids. CDR3 sequence reads: CASSLAAGRGQGTQYF. CDR3 bases: TGCGCCAGCAGCTTGGCGGCAGGTAGAGGGCAAGGGACCCAGTACTTC.

This clone has only a few counts. The gene calls are TRBV2 and TRBJ1-4; 8 nucleotides align to TRBD1. Trimming removed 7 bases from V and 5 bases from J; junction bases left unmatched: 9. This CDR3 comprises 15 residues. Germline V gene data show CDR1 as SNHLY and CDR2 as FYNNEI. CDR3 residues: CASTRGQGQNEKLFF. The DNA of the CDR3 is TGTGCCAGCACTCGCGGACAGGGCCAAAATGAAAAACTGTTTTTT.

The rearrangement joins TRBV11-2 to TRBJ2-7; 7 bases fit TRBD1. The CDR3 contains 15 residues. With 6 bases clipped from V and 1 base from J, the junction kept 9 bases outside the gene matches. CDR1 and CDR2 (germline): SGHAT, FQNNGV. CDR3 residues: CASRTVRGPSYEQYF. The CDR3 coding sequence is TGTGCCAGCAGAACCGTAAGGGGGCCATCCTACGAGCAGTACTTC. Variable domain in full (rest from reference TRBV11-2 and TRBJ2-7): EAGVAQSPRYKIIEKRQSVAFWCNPISGHATLYWYQQILGQGPKLLIQFQNNGVVDDSQLPKDRFSAERLKGVDSTLKIQPAKLEDSAVYLCASRTVRGPSYEQYFGPGTRLTVT.

The chain links TRBV7-9 to TRBJ2-3; 10 nucleotides line up with TRBD2. The V gene end was trimmed by 5 bases and the J gene end by 2 bases; junction bases not matched to a gene: 13. The CDR3 runs to 18 residues. Germline loops: CDR1 SEHNR, CDR2 FQNEAQ (reference sequence). CDR3 coding DNA: TGTGCCAGCAGCACCAGCTGGACTAGCGGCTATACCACAGATACGCAGTATTTT. Amino acids: CASSTSWTSGYTTDTQYF.

The chain couples TRBV11-2 to TRBJ1-2; a possible D gene is TRBD1 (5 bases). CDR1 is SGHAT, CDR2 FQNNGV, per germline. The CDR3 covers 15 residues. The V and J ends lost 2 bases and 2 bases respectively, with 12 bases between them. CDR3 bases: TGTGCCAGCAGCTTAACGCGGGGGGAAAACTATGGCTACACCTTC. Amino acid sequence: CASSLTRGENYGYTF.

This clone was counted a single time. V gene TRBV6-1 combines with J gene TRBJ1-1; D is unclear. This CDR3 is 12 amino acids long. V dropped 6 bases and J dropped 1 base, with 6 bases sitting between them. Germline CDR1 is MNHNS and CDR2 is SASEGT. In DNA, the CDR3 is TGTGCCAGCAGGGCCAAGAACACTGAAGCTTTCTTT. It encodes CASRAKNTEAFF.

The V gene is TRBV7-2, the J gene TRBJ2-7; D call uncertain. Germline-derived CDR1 and CDR2 are SGHTA and FQGNSA. The CDR3 totals 11 residues. V lost 5 bases and J lost 7, with 9 bases in between. CDR3 nucleotide sequence: TGTGCCAGCAGCCCCTTGAGGGAGCAGTACTTC. Its protein is CASSPLREQYF.

J is TRBJ2-3 and V is TRBV9; D is unresolved. Germline CDR1 and CDR2: SGDLS and YYNGEE. The V and J ends lost 0 bases and 6 bases respectively, with 14 bases between them. CDR3 length: 15 residues. CDR3 coding DNA: TGTGCCAGCAGCGTAGGGCCAACGATCAGGGATACGCAGTATTTT. Encoded protein: CASSVGPTIRDTQYF.

The genes are TRBV7-2 and TRBJ2-7; possibly TRBD2 for D (5 bases). V lost 0 bases to trimming and J lost 2 bases, with 11 bases between them. Germline V CDR1 and CDR2: SGHTA, FQGNSA. The CDR3 length is 15 residues. The DNA of the CDR3 is TGTGCCAGCAGCTTAGCGCGGGTGACAACCTACGAGCAGTACTTC. Amino acid sequence: CASSLARVTTYEQYF.

The sample holds a few counts of this clone. The V call is TRBV15, the J call TRBJ1-1; D perhaps matches TRBD1 (6 bases). Germline loops: CDR1 LNHNV, CDR2 YYDKDF (reference sequence). V was trimmed by 3 bases and J by 5 bases, leaving 10 bases between them. The CDR3 has 13 residues. For the CDR3, the DNA is TGTGCCACCAGCAGCCAAGGGGGAACTGAAGCTTTCTTT. This codes for CATSSQGGTEAFF. Using reference TRBV15 and TRBJ1-1 for the parts outside the CDR3, the full variable domain is DAMVIQNPRYQVTQFGKPVTLSCSQTLNHNVMYWYQQKSSQAPKLLFHYYDKDFNNEADTPDNFQSRRPNTSFCFLDIRSPGLGDTAMYLCATSSQGGTEAFFGQGTRLTVV.

CDR3 nucleotides: TGTGCCAGTAGTAACCTCGGACTAGCGGGGGGTGGTGAGCAGTTCTTC. As protein: CASSNLGLAGGGEQFF. The chain uses TRBV19 and TRBJ2-1; 14 bases fit TRBD2. J lost 9 bases, V lost 4 bases, and 8 bases had no gene match. Germline CDR1 and CDR2: LNHDA and SQIVND (reference sequence). CDR3 length: 16 amino acids.

This clone was seen a handful of times. This sequence joins TRBV4-2 and TRBJ2-1, with TRBD2 identical over 10 bases. Germline assignment: CDR1 LGHNA and CDR2 YNFKEQ. The ends lost 0 bases at V and 8 bases at J; junction bases unmatched: 10. This CDR3 spans 17 amino acids. In nucleotides, the CDR3 is TGTGCCAGCAGCCAAGAAGGGCTAGCGGGAGTGGGGGATGAGCAGTTCTTC. Encoded protein: CASSQEGLAGVGDEQFF.

CDR3: CASSLDSRNTIYF. Written as DNA, the CDR3 is TGTGCCAGCAGCTTAGACAGCCGAAACACCATATATTTT. This sequence joins TRBV7-2 and TRBJ1-3; D gene uncertain. V lost 1 base to trimming and J lost 5 bases, with 6 bases between them. From germline, CDR1 is SGHTA and CDR2 FQGNSA. The CDR3 loop spans 13 amino acids.

The V gene is TRBV19, the J gene TRBJ1-5; TRBD1 agrees at 8 bases. The germline V gene has CDR1 LNHDA and CDR2 SQIVND (reference sequence). This CDR3 contains 13 residues. The junction had 0 bases not matched to a gene; V was cut back by 6 bases and J by 2 bases. The CDR3 DNA sequence: TGTGCCAGTAGGGGACAGGGCAATCAGCCCCAGCATTTT. Its protein product is CASRGQGNQPQHF.

This sequence joins TRBV2 and TRBJ1-6; 9 nucleotides match TRBD1. The CDR3 covers 15 residues. Germline CDR1 SNHLY, CDR2 FYNNEI. V dropped 10 bases and J dropped 10; count of bases not matched to a gene: 14. The CDR3 region is CATQGTGTGRSPLHF. The CDR3 region has the DNA TGTGCCACTCAGGGAACCGGGACAGGGAGGTCACCCCTCCACTTT.

The V and J genes are TRBV6-1 and TRBJ2-3; 8 nucleotides match TRBD1. The CDR3 covers 13 residues. V was pared by 8 bases and J by 2 bases, with 3 bases of the junction left unmatched. Germline-derived CDR1 and CDR2 are MNHNS and SASEGT. The DNA for the CDR3 is TGTGCCAGCGAGACAGGGGACACAGATACGCAGTATTTT. Amino acids: CASETGDTDTQYF.

The rearrangement uses TRBV18 and TRBJ1-1, with 7 bases lining up with TRBD1. The CDR3 is made up of 15 amino acids. Trimming took 3 bases from V and 4 from J; bases not matched to a gene: 8. CDR1 and CDR2 from the germline V gene are KGHSH and LQKENI. The CDR3 is CASSPSGRTGTEAFF. CDR3 DNA sequence: TGTGCCAGCTCACCCTCGGGTCGGACAGGCACTGAAGCTTTCTTT.

The chain couples TRBV4-2 to TRBJ2-5; 7 bases match TRBD1. The assigned J gene may be wrong: the sequence end matches TRBJ2-7 better. Germline V gene sequence: CDR1 LGHNA, CDR2 YNFKEQ. The CDR3 has 15 residues. This CDR3 reads CASSPGTGDPYEQYF. CDR3 coding DNA: TGTGCCAGCAGCCCAGGAACAGGGGACCCCTACGAGCAGTACTTC.

V gene TRBV15 combines with J gene TRBJ2-7; no reliable D call. With 0 bases removed from V and 1 base from J, the gap between germline ends came to 7 bases. Germline lookup yields CDR1 LNHNV and CDR2 YYDKDF (reference sequence). The CDR3 loop spans 14 amino acids. CDR3 nucleotides: TGTGCCACCAGCAGAGACTCAGGATCCTACGAGCAGTACTTC. This gives the protein CATSRDSGSYEQYF.

The chain uses TRBV9 and TRBJ2-5, with D possibly being TRBD1 (6 bases). The CDR3 has 13 residues. Germline V gene sequence: CDR1 SGDLS, CDR2 YYNGEE. The V end lost 0 bases, the J end lost 5 bases, and 8 bases lay between the germline ends. Here the CDR3 reads CASSVAGAETQYF. The CDR3 DNA is TGTGCCAGCAGCGTAGCAGGGGCTGAGACCCAGTACTTC.

The chain joins TRBV5-6 to TRBJ2-7; no definite D call. The CDR3 has 13 amino acids. V shed 2 bases and J shed 6 bases, with 12 bases lying between them. Germline CDR1 and CDR2: SGHDT and YYEEEE. CDR3 in amino acids: CASSFHRFGEQYF. The CDR3, as DNA: TGTGCCAGCAGCTTCCATCGGTTCGGCGAGCAGTACTTC.

The V and J genes are TRBV5-1 and TRBJ2-1, with D maybe TRBD1 (6 bases). The CDR3 runs 14 residues. Germline V CDR1 and CDR2: SGHRS, YFSETQ. Trimming shortened V by 3 bases and J by 6 bases, and 13 bases separated the two germline ends. The CDR3 loop reads CASSWNGQSNEQFF. The CDR3 DNA is TGCGCCAGCAGCTGGAACGGACAGAGCAATGAGCAGTTCTTC.

The chain carries TRBV7-2 and TRBJ2-2; TRBD1 matches at 9 bases. The CDR3 consists of 15 residues. The J segment lost 0 bases and the V segment lost 5 bases, leaving 1 base of the junction unmatched. Germline V gene data show CDR1 as SGHTA and CDR2 as FQGNSA. The DNA for the CDR3 is TGTGCCAGCAGCAGGACAGGGGCGAACACCGGGGAGCTGTTTTTT. It translates to CASSRTGANTGELFF. The entire variable domain, with the rest obtained from reference TRBV7-2 and TRBJ2-2, is as follows: GAGVSQSPSNKVTEKGKDVELRCDPISGHTALYWYRQSLGQGLEFLIYFQGNSAPDKSGLPSDRFSAERTGGSVSTLTIQRTQQEDSAVYLCASSRTGANTGELFFGEGSRLTVL.

With respect to this clone: This sample includes further DNA sequences coding for the same CDR3. The chain combines TRBV7-9 with TRBJ2-2; D uncertain. This CDR3 region has 12 residues. The germline V gene encodes CDR1 SEHNR and CDR2 FQNEAQ (reference sequence). The V end lost 5 bases, the J end lost 1 base, and 2 bases lay between the germline ends. The CDR3: CASSLNTGELFF. CDR3 coding DNA: TGTGCCAGCAGCCTGAACACCGGGGAGCTGTTTTTT.

This chain connects TRBV9 to TRBJ2-7; 8 bases are a match to TRBD2. CDR3 length: 16 amino acids. Germline V gene lookup returns CDR1 SGDLS and CDR2 YYNGEE. After removal of 4 bases from V and 0 bases from J, the junction contained 9 bases not matched to a gene. The CDR3: CASSPRGSGGSYEQYF. In nucleotides, the CDR3 is TGTGCCAGCAGCCCACGCGGGAGCGGGGGCTCCTACGAGCAGTACTTC.